Listed here are 12 T cell receptor beta chains from one sample, sequenced in a study of blood T cell repertoires in COVID-19. Method: immunoSEQ multiplex PCR; TCRdb's copy keeps in-frame clones and lacks some. The sample records around 370,000 clones, over 80% being singletons. Input material: peripheral blood. Every receptor here comes from a woman aged 45 to 65 with COVID-19, enrolled during active disease.

The V call is TRBV6-5, the J call TRBJ1-2; 8 bases align to TRBD1. Trimming cost V 6 bases and J 7 bases; bases outside gene matches: 7. This CDR3 contains 13 residues. From germline, CDR1 is MNHEY and CDR2 SVGAGI. The DNA for the CDR3 is TGTGCCAGCAGGAAGCCGGGACAGGTTGGCTACACCTTC. Protein product: CASRKPGQVGYTF.

There are a few counts of this clone. The rearrangement links TRBV7-8 to TRBJ2-1; D is undetermined. The CDR3 is made up of 14 amino acids. Germline-derived CDR1 and CDR2 are SGHVS and FQNEAQ. Trimming shortened V by 4 bases and J by 0 bases, and 7 bases separated the two germline ends. CDR3 nucleotides: TGTGCCAGCAGCTCCGAGAGCTCCTACAATGAGCAGTTCTTC. Translation: CASSSESSYNEQFF. Full variable domain (missing parts from reference TRBV7-8 and TRBJ2-1): GAGVSQSPRYKVAKRGQDVALRCDPISGHVSLFWYQQALGQGPEFLTYFQNEAQLDKSGLPSDRFFAERPEGSVSTLKIQRTQQEDSAVYLCASSSESSYNEQFFGPGTRLTVL.

The count of this clone is one. V usage is TRBV7-2 and J usage is TRBJ2-3; the D is unclear. The CDR3 totals 14 residues. Germline values: CDR1 SGHTA, CDR2 FQGNSA. Trimming removed 1 base from V and 2 bases from J, with 7 bases in between. In nucleotides, the CDR3 is TGTGCCAGCAGCTTAGTTGGCCCCACAGATACGCAGTATTTT. Protein sequence: CASSLVGPTDTQYF. The whole variable domain, remainder taken from reference TRBV7-2 and TRBJ2-3, is GAGVSQSPSNKVTEKGKDVELRCDPISGHTALYWYRQSLGQGLEFLIYFQGNSAPDKSGLPSDRFSAERTGGSVSTLTIQRTQQEDSAVYLCASSLVGPTDTQYFGPGTRLTVL.

In its sample, this clone was seen a few times. The V gene is TRBV30, the J gene TRBJ1-5; possibly TRBD1 for D (5 bases). This CDR3 region has 14 residues. CDR1 and CDR2 (germline): GTSNPN, SVGIG (reference sequence). The ends were cut back, 1 base at V and 4 bases at J, with 11 bases in the middle. The CDR3 spells CAWSEGLQNQPQHF. CDR3 nucleotides: TGTGCCTGGAGTGAGGGACTCCAAAATCAGCCCCAGCATTTT. The full variable domain, completed using reference TRBV30 and TRBJ1-5, is SQTIHQWPATLVQPVGSPLSLECTVEGTSNPNLYWYRQAAGRGLQLLFYSVGIGQISSEVPQNLSASRPQDRQFILSSKKLLLSDSGFYLCAWSEGLQNQPQHFGDGTRLSIL.

This clone was observed a few times. The CDR3 loop is CASSLSQGETALFF. The CDR3 DNA follows: TGTGCCAGCTCACTATCCCAGGGGGAAACCGCCCTGTTTTTT. This sequence joins TRBV18 and TRBJ1-4; 7 bases fit TRBD1. CDR1 is KGHSH, CDR2 LQKENI, per germline. The CDR3 consists of 14 residues. The V and J ends lost 4 bases and 14 bases, in that order; junction bases with no gene match: 13.

The V and J genes are TRBV19 and TRBJ2-4; TRBD1 agrees at 7 bases. This CDR3 is built from 16 residues. The junction had 9 bases not matched to a gene; V was cut back by 7 bases and J by 0 bases. CDR1 is LNHDA and CDR2 is SQIVND in the germline V gene (reference sequence). The CDR3 is CASTQTGTLAKNIQYF. The CDR3 nucleotides read TGTGCCAGTACCCAGACAGGGACGCTAGCCAAAAACATTCAGTACTTC.

The rearrangement links TRBV3-1 (or the pseudogene TRBV3-2) to TRBJ1-1; 7 bases fit TRBD1. Germline V gene lookup returns CDR1 LGHDT and CDR2 YNNKEL (reference sequence). Trimming at V came to 4 bases and at J to 10 bases, leaving 6 bases not matched to a gene. The CDR3 has 12 residues. The chain's CDR3 is CASSRGQVVAFF. DNA of the CDR3: TGTGCCAGCAGCCGCGGACAGGTCGTAGCTTTCTTT.

V is TRBV7-3 and J is TRBJ2-7; 15 bases map to TRBD2. The CDR3 consists of 20 residues. The V gene end was trimmed by 2 bases and the J gene end by 2 bases; junction bases not matched to a gene: 13. CDR1 SGHTA and CDR2 FQGTGA come from the germline V gene. CDR3 nucleotides: TGTGCCAGCAGCTTATCAGGGCCGGGACTAGCGGGAGGCCCCACCTACGAGCAGTACTTC. It is translated as CASSLSGPGLAGGPTYEQYF.

The chain recombines TRBV28 with TRBJ1-5; possibly TRBD1 for D (5 bases). Germline V gene lookup returns CDR1 MDHEN and CDR2 SYDVKM. The CDR3 extends over 14 amino acids. V shed 3 bases and J shed 6 bases, with 12 bases lying between them. The CDR3 spells CASSFGGAAQPQHF. The CDR3 DNA follows: TGTGCCAGCAGTTTTGGAGGGGCGGCTCAGCCCCAGCATTTT.

This sequence joins TRBV4-3 and TRBJ1-1; 10 bases map to TRBD1. Germline V gene lookup returns CDR1 LGHNA and CDR2 YSLEER. V lost 4 bases to trimming and J lost 7 bases; unmatched junction nucleotides: 6. This CDR3 spans 14 amino acids. This CDR3 is CASSPRQGASEAFF. The CDR3 region has the DNA TGCGCCAGCAGCCCCCGACAGGGGGCGAGTGAAGCTTTCTTT.

A remark on this clone: In the same sample, other DNA sequences code for this CDR3. The chain links TRBV12-3 or TRBV12-4 to TRBJ1-1; 7 positions match TRBD1. The CDR3 covers 13 residues. V lost 6 bases and J lost 1; bases outside the gene matches: 2. In nucleotides, the CDR3 is TGTGCCAGCAGGGGACAGCCGAACACTGAAGCTTTCTTT. It translates to CASRGQPNTEAFF.

This rearrangement joins TRBV6-5 to TRBJ2-7; D perhaps matches TRBD2 (6 bases). The CDR3 has 16 amino acids. Germline lookup yields CDR1 MNHEY and CDR2 SVGAGI. The germline V and J ends were trimmed by 0 bases and 3 bases, with 15 bases remaining between them. CDR3 nucleotide sequence: TGTGCCAGCAGTTACTCTCCTAGCGCACACTACTACGAGCAGTACTTC. Amino acids: CASSYSPSAHYYEQYF.